Sequencing of this TCR beta chain was carried out in a study of monozygotic twins with inflammatory bowel disease. TCRdb reprocessed the 5' RACE reads and stores each CDR3 protein as one record, lacking DNA. This sample contains roughly 330,000 distinct CDR3 sequences. The CDR3 contains 16 residues. The germline V gene has CDR1 SEHNR and CDR2 FQNEAQ (reference sequence). Sequenced: blood. The chain uses TRBV7-9 and TRBJ2-5; with no DNA, the TCRdb D assignment of TRBD1 cannot be verified. The receptor's source is a human donor with ulcerative colitis or Crohn's disease, or a healthy co-twin of an affected twin (not recorded which). Here the CDR3 reads CASSFGKGRQKETQYF.